What follows describes a single T cell receptor beta chain. What it binds is not known. These data are taken from a study of T-cell memory formation after mild COVID-19. Study-wide points: Mainly CM and EM harbored the contracting CD4+ clones; mainly EMRA harbored the CD8+ ones. Memory cells collected pre-infection included some clones that later responded, suggesting cross-reactive memory joined.

There are 16 residues in the CDR3. In germline, CDR1 is SSHAT, CDR2 FNYEAQ (reference sequence). V lost 3 bases to trimming and J lost 2 bases; unmatched junction nucleotides: 3. TCR alpha and TCR beta cDNA libraries with sample barcodes and UMIs came from 5'RACE using constant-segment primers. TCRdb processed the 5' RACE reads anew with MiXCR; each CDR3 protein has one entry. The top ten hold roughly 2.6% of the sample, which has about 190,000 distinct CDR3 sequences, approximately 20% seen once. Material for sequencing was PBMCs or a T cell subset sorted from them (not recorded which). The receptor comes from an adult woman who had mild COVID-19 (a few samples of this study predate the infection). Cell type and time point are not known. The V and J genes are TRBV7-7 and TRBJ1-5; 11 bases align to TRBD1. CDR3 sequence: CASSFGTGGGNQPQHF. As DNA, the CDR3 is TGTGCCAGCAGCTTTGGGACAGGGGGAGGCAATCAGCCCCAGCATTTT.